Described below is a single TCR beta chain sequence and its context. Its matching antigen is unknown. CDR3 length equals 15 residues. Germline CDR1 and CDR2: LNHDA and SQIVND (reference sequence). V lost 5 bases and J lost 3; bases outside the gene matches: 6. The source of the sample is a study of a mutant IDH1 vaccine in newly diagnosed glioma. Across the whole study: Vaccinations were initiated 4-6 weeks following radiotherapy alone, or were given together with temozolomide cycles. V12 took place at week 35, and V13 at week 47.

The assay was immunoSEQ multiplex PCR, and TCRdb's table has in-frame clones only and misses some. The data contain under 40,000 clones, about 92% of them seen just once; the ten biggest clones take up 2% to 2.5%. Time point of the sample: week 47, end of study. Each vaccine dose was 300 ug of mutant IDH1 20-mer peptide, with topical imiquimod. Eight vaccine injections were given to patients in weeks 1, 3, 5, 7, 11, 15, 19 and 23. Sequenced here: PBMCs, sampled from a glioma patient whose treatment included an IDH1 peptide vaccine. This sequence originates from a man aged 40-49 years with glioma. The chain links TRBV19 to TRBJ1-4, with 7 bases that match TRBD1. The CDR3 region is CASSLGQAPNEKLFF. As DNA, the CDR3 is TGTGCCAGTAGTCTTGGACAGGCGCCTAATGAAAAACTGTTTTTT. The full variable domain, in which reference TRBV19 and TRBJ1-4 provide the parts outside the CDR3, is DGGITQSPKYLFRKEGQNVTLSCEQNLNHDAMYWYRQDPGQGLRLIYYSQIVNDFQKGDIAEGYSVSREKKESFPLTVTSAQKNPTAFYLCASSLGQAPNEKLFFGSGTQLSVL.